The next 23 T cell receptor beta chains were all read from a single sample in a study of blood T cell repertoires in COVID-19. TCRdb keeps only in-frame clones here, not all; method: immunoSEQ multiplex PCR. The sample records about 130,000 clones, more than 75% being singletons. The source material was peripheral blood. The receptors shown here come from a woman in her 70s with COVID-19, enrolled during active disease.

The chain has TRBV19 and TRBJ2-3; the D gene is possibly TRBD1 (5 bases). From germline, CDR1 is LNHDA and CDR2 SQIVND (reference sequence). The CDR3 is 15 residues long. With 5 bases removed from V and 4 bases from J, the gap between germline ends came to 16 bases. The CDR3 loop reads CASSYSAGWADTQYF. The CDR3 DNA reads TGTGCCAGTAGTTATTCGGCAGGGTGGGCAGATACGCAGTATTTT. Variable domain in full (rest from reference TRBV19 and TRBJ2-3): DGGITQSPKYLFRKEGQNVTLSCEQNLNHDAMYWYRQDPGQGLRLIYYSQIVNDFQKGDIAEGYSVSREKKESFPLTVTSAQKNPTAFYLCASSYSAGWADTQYFGPGTRLTVL.

CDR3 coding DNA: TGTGCCCATAGATACAGGGGGCGCAGCGGGGAGCTGTTTTTT. Encoded protein: CAHRYRGRSGELFF. The chain uses TRBV30 and TRBJ2-2; 9 bases are shared with TRBD1. The CDR3 length is 14 residues. Germline CDR1 reads GTSNPN; CDR2 reads SVGIG (reference sequence). Trimming cost V 8 bases and J 7 bases; bases outside gene matches: 11.

The chain links TRBV7-2 to TRBJ1-4; possibly TRBD1 for D (5 bases). The V end lost 2 bases, the J end lost 8 bases, and 15 bases lay between the germline ends. The CDR3 length is 15 residues. CDR1 is SGHTA, CDR2 FQGNSA, per germline. CDR3 residues: CASSLKAGPAEKLFF. CDR3 coding DNA: TGTGCCAGCAGCTTAAAAGCGGGGCCGGCGGAAAAACTGTTTTTT.

J is TRBJ1-2 and V is TRBV2; D unresolved. The ends were cut back, 6 bases at V and 8 bases at J, with 16 bases in the middle. CDR3 length: 13 amino acids. The germline CDR1 and CDR2 sequences are SNHLY and FYNNEI. CDR3 in amino acids: CASSAFQSVGYTF. In DNA, the CDR3 is TGTGCCAGCAGCGCGTTCCAATCGGTGGGCTACACCTTC. Supplemented by reference TRBV2 and TRBJ1-2, the full variable domain reads EPEVTQTPSHQVTQMGQEVILRCVPISNHLYFYWYRQILGQKVEFLVSFYNNEISEKSEIFDDQFSVERPDGSNFTLKIRSTKLEDSAMYFCASSAFQSVGYTFGSGTRLTVV.

The rearrangement uses TRBV28 and TRBJ1-1; weak D call: TRBD1 (6 bases). The CDR3 is 17 residues long. The germline V gene encodes CDR1 MDHEN and CDR2 SYDVKM. V was trimmed by 3 bases and J by 2 bases, leaving 19 bases between them. CDR3 in amino acids: CASSLDRWGGANTEAFF. In DNA, the CDR3 is TGTGCCAGCAGTTTGGATAGATGGGGGGGCGCTAACACTGAAGCTTTCTTT.

This chain links TRBV5-1 with TRBJ2-1, with a possible D match to TRBD2 (5 bases). The ends were cut back, 4 bases at V and 0 bases at J, with 11 bases in the middle. Germline V gene sequence: CDR1 SGHRS, CDR2 YFSETQ. CDR3 length equals 15 residues. The CDR3 DNA follows: TGCGCCAGCAGCCACTTAGCGTCCTCCTACAATGAGCAGTTCTTC. Its translation is CASSHLASSYNEQFF.

This clone appeared a single time. The genes are TRBV29-1 and TRBJ1-4, with TRBD1 matching 9 bases. The V and J ends lost 5 bases and 2 bases, in that order; junction bases with no gene match: 6. Germline V gene sequence: CDR1 SQVTM, CDR2 ANQGSEA. The CDR3 is made up of 15 amino acids. CDR3 in amino acids: CSVKQGANTNEKLFF. The DNA for the CDR3 is TGCAGCGTTAAACAGGGGGCGAATACTAATGAAAAACTGTTTTTT.

The CDR3 loop reads CASSLDGPSLNTQYF. In DNA, the CDR3 is TGTGCCAGCAGCTTAGATGGGCCGAGTTTAAATACGCAGTATTTT. The chain is built from TRBV7-2 and TRBJ2-3; no clear D gene. Deletions cut 1 base from V and 7 bases from J, with 15 bases between. From germline, CDR1 is SGHTA and CDR2 FQGNSA. The CDR3 extends over 15 amino acids.

The chain couples TRBV5-1 to TRBJ1-2, with D perhaps matching TRBD1 (6 bases). Germline CDR1 reads SGHRS; CDR2 reads YFSETQ. CDR3 size: 14 residues. V lost 4 bases and J lost 2, with 12 bases in between. This CDR3 reads CASSRDGQNYGYTF. The CDR3 bases are TGCGCCAGCAGCCGGGATGGACAGAACTATGGCTACACCTTC. Drawing the rest from reference TRBV5-1 and TRBJ1-2, the complete variable domain is KAGVTQTPRYLIKTRGQQVTLSCSPISGHRSVSWYQQTPGQGLQFLFEYFSETQRNKGNFPGRFSGRQFSNSRSEMNVSTLELGDSALYLCASSRDGQNYGYTFGSGTRLTVV.

This chain joins TRBV30 and TRBJ1-2, with D perhaps matching TRBD1 (6 bases). The germline V gene encodes CDR1 GTSNPN and CDR2 SVGIG (reference sequence). The V end lost 3 bases, the J end lost 5 bases, and 19 bases lay between the germline ends. The CDR3 totals 15 residues. The DNA of the CDR3 is TGTGCCTGGAGCGATGGACAGACTACTTCGTATGGCTACACCTTC. Protein: CAWSDGQTTSYGYTF.

The V call is TRBV7-8, the J call TRBJ2-2; possible D gene TRBD1, 6 bases. V shed 7 bases and J shed 4 bases, with 19 bases lying between them. Germline CDR1 and CDR2: SGHVS and FQNEAQ. The CDR3 loop spans 16 amino acids. As DNA, the CDR3 is TGTGCCAGCATCCGGGGCAGGGGTATAGGCACCGGGGAGCTGTTTTTT. The encoded protein is CASIRGRGIGTGELFF.

This clone showed up just a few times. The chain carries TRBV14 and TRBJ1-1; TRBD1 matches 7 bases. Germline assignment: CDR1 SGHDN and CDR2 FVKESK. The V and J ends lost 4 bases and 1 base, in that order; junction bases with no gene match: 3. This CDR3 is built from 14 residues. CDR3 amino acids: CASSRNRGNTEAFF. As DNA, the CDR3 is TGTGCCAGCAGCCGAAACAGGGGGAACACTGAAGCTTTCTTT.

In this sample, this clone turned up once. The rearrangement links TRBV7-3 to TRBJ2-7; D unclear. V lost 1 base and J 2 bases, leaving 24 bases between the germline ends. This CDR3 spans 19 amino acids. Looked up from germline, CDR1 is SGHTA and CDR2 is FQGTGA. Here the CDR3 reads CASSLSPIHYSLIPYEQYF. CDR3 bases: TGTGCCAGCAGCTTAAGTCCTATCCATTACAGCCTGATACCCTACGAGCAGTACTTC.

This sequence joins TRBV18 and TRBJ2-6, with D maybe TRBD1 (5 bases). The CDR3 totals 16 residues. With 2 bases removed from V and 0 bases from J, the gap between germline ends came to 8 bases. Germline V CDR1 and CDR2: KGHSH, LQKENI. The CDR3 region is CASSPRGLSGANVLTF. The CDR3 coding sequence is TGTGCCAGCTCACCAAGGGGTCTCTCTGGGGCCAACGTCCTGACTTTC.

The chain combines TRBV30 with TRBJ1-1, with TRBD1 identical over 10 bases. The CDR3 is 17 amino acids. With V trimmed by 4 bases and J by 0 bases, 11 bases remained unmatched. Germline V CDR1 and CDR2: GTSNPN, SVGIG (reference sequence). The CDR3 loop is CAWTKPGQGRMNTEAFF. The CDR3 DNA reads as TGTGCCTGGACCAAACCGGGACAGGGGCGGATGAACACTGAAGCTTTCTTT.

This sequence joins TRBV18 and TRBJ2-7, with 9 positions matching TRBD1. The CDR3 runs to 14 residues. Germline trimming cut 3 bases from V and 5 bases from J; bases unmatched to any gene: 5. The germline V gene has CDR1 KGHSH and CDR2 LQKENI. CDR3 sequence reads: CASSPGQGINEQYF. The DNA for the CDR3 is TGTGCCAGCTCACCGGGACAGGGCATCAACGAGCAGTACTTC.

This chain connects TRBV5-4 to TRBJ2-5; 10 bases agree with TRBD2. CDR1 and CDR2 (germline): SGHNT, YYREEE (reference sequence). There are 15 residues in the CDR3. V shed 0 bases, J shed 6 bases, and the junction held 5 bases outside the gene matches. CDR3 in amino acids: CASSLVGTSVQTQYF. The DNA of the CDR3 is TGTGCCAGCAGCTTGGTAGGGACTAGCGTCCAGACCCAGTACTTC.

The rearrangement links TRBV2 to TRBJ1-2; 7 nucleotides align to TRBD1. There are 14 residues in the CDR3. After removal of 6 bases from V and 3 bases from J, the junction contained 7 bases not matched to a gene. Germline V gives CDR1 SNHLY, CDR2 FYNNEI. CDR3 DNA sequence: TGTGCCAGCAGAGAGACAGGGCGGGACTATGGCTACACCTTC. Translating gives CASRETGRDYGYTF.

The rearrangement links TRBV24-1 to TRBJ2-5; no clear D gene. The germline CDR1 and CDR2 sequences are KGHDR and SFDVKD. V lost 0 bases to trimming and J lost 5 bases, with 3 bases between them. This CDR3 is 12 amino acids long. DNA of the CDR3: TGTGCCACCAGTGATTTGCAGGAGACCCAGTACTTC. This codes for CATSDLQETQYF.

The chain recombines TRBV3-1 (or the pseudogene TRBV3-2) with TRBJ2-6, with a weak D call TRBD1 (5 bases). V gave up 4 bases and J gave up 4 bases, with 11 bases separating them. CDR3 length: 15 residues. Germline V lookup: CDR1 LGHDT, CDR2 YNNKEL (reference sequence). The CDR3 sequence: CASSPGMTGANVLTF. The CDR3 nucleotides read TGTGCCAGCAGCCCAGGGATGACCGGGGCCAACGTCCTGACTTTC.

The chain joins TRBV18 to TRBJ2-3; 7 nucleotides align to TRBD2. Germline CDR1 reads KGHSH; CDR2 reads LQKENI. Trimming cost V 1 base and J 9 bases; bases outside gene matches: 4. The CDR3 extends over 13 amino acids. The CDR3 is CASSPRGGETQYF. The CDR3 DNA sequence: TGTGCCAGCTCACCACGGGGGGGGGAGACGCAGTATTTT.

V gene TRBV28 combines with J gene TRBJ1-1; 8 positions agree with TRBD1. This CDR3 comprises 16 residues. Germline-derived CDR1 and CDR2 are MDHEN and SYDVKM. The V segment lost 5 bases and the J segment 7 bases; nucleotides outside the gene matches: 15. CDR3 loop: CASSQLPRGRGGEAFF. In nucleotides, the CDR3 is TGTGCCAGCAGTCAGCTCCCCAGGGGGCGAGGTGGTGAAGCTTTCTTT.

The rearrangement uses TRBV19 and TRBJ2-2, with a possible D match to TRBD2 (5 bases). Per the germline V gene, CDR1 is LNHDA and CDR2 is SQIVND (reference sequence). The CDR3 has 13 residues. Trimming left V 6 bases short and J 5 bases short, with 10 bases between. Here the CDR3 reads CASSLRETGELFF. CDR3 sequence (DNA): TGTGCCAGTAGCCTGAGGGAAACCGGGGAGCTGTTTTTT.